This T cell receptor (beta chain) emerged from a study of Graves' ophthalmopathy and Graves' hyperthyroidism. The V gene lost 5 bases and the J gene lost 7 bases, with 14 bases spanning the gap. CDR1 and CDR2 (germline): SGHTA, FQGNSA. The CDR3 runs 14 residues. Amplifying from RNA transcripts, the study obtained TCR beta CDR3 regions. An opening RT-PCR round employed HTBI primers and preceded a second-round multiplex PCR. TCRdb itself ran the multiplex PCR reads through MiXCR, one entry per CDR3 protein. The sample records 1 million to 1.3 million distinct CDR3 sequences, about 35% being singletons. Material: peripheral blood or thyroid tissue (not recorded which). The chain recombines TRBV7-2 with TRBJ1-4; possible D gene TRBD1, 6 bases. The clonotype originates from an adult man with Graves' hyperthyroidism. The CDR3 loop reads CASSPTGRGEKLFF. For the CDR3, the DNA is TGTGCCAGCAGCCCGACAGGTCGCGGTGAAAAACTGTTTTTT. Full variable domain (rest looked up from reference TRBV7-2 and TRBJ1-4): GAGVSQSPSNKVTEKGKDVELRCDPISGHTALYWYRQSLGQGLEFLIYFQGNSAPDKSGLPSDRFSAERTGGSVSTLTIQRTQQEDSAVYLCASSPTGRGEKLFFGSGTQLSVL.